The present T cell receptor beta chain was sequenced within a study of T cell responses to AZD1222 COVID-19 vaccine. Study at large: Samples with a second dose at about 4 or about 12 weeks were pooled together. Study observations and caveats: Unmutated variant regions are reportedly targeted by nearly half of spike-specific TCRs. Researchers report vaccine-associated CD4 TCRs spanning spike, with dominance at 160-218 and 743-854. Following two doses of AZD1222, Spike-specific TCR breadth and depth rose.

The table came from immunoSEQ multiplex PCR; TCRdb's copy has only in-frame clones and leaves some out. The repertoire includes 77,000 or so clones, approximately 92% of them detected once, and 31% sits in the top ten. Concerning this clone itself: No antigen is known for it.

CDR1 and CDR2 from the germline V gene are SGHAT and FQNNGV. This CDR3 comprises 15 residues. Trimming cost V 1 base and J 0 bases, with 7 bases left between them. V is TRBV11-2 and J is TRBJ1-3; D gene unclear. The clonotype originates from an adult in good health. Material: peripheral blood, obtained on day 0 of AZD1222 vaccination. The CDR3 loop reads CASSLGAGSGNTIYF. As DNA, the CDR3 is TGTGCCAGCAGCTTAGGGGCAGGCTCTGGAAACACCATATATTTT.